Following are 29 T cell receptor beta chains from one sample sequenced in a study of T cells in Graves' hyperthyroidism and ophthalmopathy. RNA transcripts served as the template for amplifying TCR beta CDR3 regions. The HTBI primer set was used in a first-round RT-PCR of the TCR CDR3. One entry per CDR3 protein results from TCRdb running MiXCR on the multiplex PCR reads. The repertoire holds about 700,000 distinct CDR3 sequences, with 12% to 15% as singletons. Sequencing used blood. The receptors come from a woman younger than 30 with Graves' hyperthyroidism.

This clonotype was seen only a few times. The rearrangement joins TRBV10-1 to TRBJ2-1; weak D call: TRBD1 (5 bases). Trimming removed 4 bases at V and 1 base at J, with 5 bases between. Germline CDR1 WNHNN, CDR2 SYGVQD (reference sequence). The CDR3 has 13 residues. The CDR3 sequence: CASSGQSYNEQFF. CDR3 DNA sequence: TGCGCCAGCAGTGGACAGTCCTACAATGAGCAGTTCTTC.

In its sample, this clonotype was seen a few times. The DNA for the CDR3 is TGTGCCAGCAGTGATGGAGGGGGCGCCGCTGGAAACACCATATATTTT. It translates to CASSDGGGAAGNTIYF. The chain has TRBV25-1 and TRBJ1-3, with 7 bases identical to TRBD1. Germline CDR1 and CDR2: MGHDK and SYGVNS. The CDR3 has 16 amino acids. V was pared by 3 bases and J by 2 bases, with 7 bases of the junction left unmatched. Filled out from reference TRBV25-1 and TRBJ1-3, the complete variable domain reads EADIYQTPRYLVIGTGKKITLECSQTMGHDKMYWYQQDPGMELHLIHYSYGVNSTEKGDLSSESTVSRIRTEHFPLTLESARPSHTSQYLCASSDGGGAAGNTIYFGEGSWLTVV.

Ten or more counts support this clonotype. The chain uses TRBV28 and TRBJ1-1; 9 bases line up with TRBD1. The germline CDR1 and CDR2 sequences are MDHEN and SYDVKM. J gave up 7 bases and V 7 bases, and 10 bases lay outside the gene matches. This CDR3 has 14 amino acids. The chain's CDR3 is CASNRDRVSGEAFF. The DNA of the CDR3 is TGTGCCAGCAACCGGGACAGGGTGTCTGGTGAAGCTTTCTTT.

As to this clonotype: This may arise from a read error, as a much more abundant clone is one base away. V usage is TRBV30 and J usage is TRBJ2-7, with no clear D. The CDR3 has 11 residues. CDR1 is GTSNPN, CDR2 SVGIG, per germline (reference sequence). The CDR3 bases are TGTGCCTGGAGTGGGGCTGGCGAGCAGCACTTC. Translated: CAWSGAGEQHF.

This clonotype was detected a few times. V usage is TRBV29-1 and J usage is TRBJ2-5, with D tentatively TRBD1 or TRBD2 (6 bases each). Deletions cut 7 bases from V and 5 bases from J, with 17 bases between. This CDR3 has 13 residues. Germline loops: CDR1 SQVTM, CDR2 ANQGSEA. CDR3 coding DNA: TGCAGCGCCTCCCCGGGGGCTCGGGAGACCCAGTACTTC. Protein product: CSASPGARETQYF.

This clonotype was observed many times. The J gene is TRBJ2-1, the V gene TRBV6-2 or TRBV6-3, with 7 bases identical to TRBD2. V gave up 7 bases and J gave up 8 bases; unmatched junction bases: 11. The CDR3 loop spans 14 amino acids. Germline V gene data show CDR1 as MNHEY and CDR2 as SVGEGT. CDR3: CASKKAGEADEQFF. The CDR3 DNA reads as TGTGCCAGCAAAAAGGCGGGAGAGGCGGATGAGCAGTTCTTC.

This clonotype was detected many times. The chain links TRBV6-1 to TRBJ1-1, with D possibly TRBD1 on 5 matching bases. This CDR3 is built from 14 residues. Per the germline V gene, CDR1 is MNHNS and CDR2 is SASEGT. The V end lost 5 bases, the J end lost 3 bases, and 13 bases lay between the germline ends. The CDR3 region is CASSRGTRYTEAFF. CDR3 DNA: TGTGCCAGCAGTCGAGGGACTCGATACACTGAAGCTTTCTTT.

The chain couples TRBV24-1 to TRBJ2-1; D unresolved. V was trimmed by 9 bases and J by 2 bases, leaving 13 bases between them. CDR1 is KGHDR and CDR2 is SFDVKD in the germline V gene. The CDR3 is 14 residues long. This CDR3 is CATSPTDPYNEQFF. The CDR3 DNA reads TGTGCCACCTCCCCGACCGACCCCTACAATGAGCAGTTCTTC.

The sample holds a few counts of this clonotype. The rearrangement links TRBV10-3 to TRBJ2-3; D perhaps matches TRBD2 (5 bases). Trimming removed 5 bases from V and 0 bases from J, with 12 bases in between. This CDR3 contains 15 residues. CDR1 is ENHRY and CDR2 is SYGVKD in the germline V gene. The CDR3 sequence: CAISQDWSSTDTQYF. CDR3 bases: TGTGCCATCAGTCAGGACTGGTCTAGCACAGATACGCAGTATTTT.

The sample holds many counts of this clonotype. The chain couples TRBV4-1 to TRBJ1-4, with no clear D. Trimming stripped 3 bases from V and 3 bases from J, with 11 bases between. The CDR3 sequence is 15 residues long. Germline CDR1 is MGHRA and CDR2 is YSYEKL. The CDR3 here is CASSHLDTANEKLFF. The DNA of the CDR3 is TGCGCCAGCAGCCACCTCGATACGGCTAATGAAAAACTGTTTTTT.

The table lists this clonotype with many counts. The rearrangement joins TRBV6-1 to TRBJ2-1, with D unresolved. CDR1 and CDR2 (germline): MNHNS, SASEGT. The V and J ends lost 8 bases and 2 bases respectively, with 7 bases between them. The CDR3 spans 12 residues. The CDR3 region has the DNA TGTGCCAGCGGCTGGGCCTACAATGAGCAGTTCTTC. Protein product: CASGWAYNEQFF.

A few counts support this clonotype. The rearrangement uses TRBV12-3 or TRBV12-4 and TRBJ2-3; D is unresolved. The CDR3 consists of 14 residues. V lost 4 bases and J 2 bases, leaving 10 bases between the germline ends. The CDR3 DNA follows: TGTGCCAGCAGTTGGCTGGGTCCCACAGATACGCAGTATTTT. As protein: CASSWLGPTDTQYF.

This clonotype was detected a few times. V and J are TRBV20-1 and TRBJ1-5, with D perhaps TRBD1 (5 bases). The CDR3 sequence is 14 residues long. Germline V gene sequence: CDR1 DFQATT, CDR2 SNEGSKA (reference sequence). V was cut by 5 bases and J by 3 bases, with 14 bases left in between. The CDR3 loop is CSAGDPVDNQPQHF. CDR3 coding DNA: TGCAGTGCTGGGGACCCCGTTGACAATCAGCCCCAGCATTTT.

This clonotype is a singleton in its sample. This chain links TRBV29-1 with TRBJ2-3, with D tentatively TRBD1 (5 bases). The CDR3 sequence is 14 residues long. V gave up 7 bases and J gave up 2 bases, with 16 bases separating them. The V gene's germline CDR1 is SQVTM and CDR2 ANQGSEA. The CDR3 loop is CSDPRAGPTDTQYF. The CDR3 DNA sequence: TGCAGCGACCCCAGGGCAGGGCCCACAGATACGCAGTATTTT.

This clonotype was detected a few times. The chain links TRBV9 to TRBJ1-1; maybe TRBD1 (6 bases). CDR3 length equals 15 residues. With 2 bases removed from V and 7 bases from J, the gap between germline ends came to 18 bases. Germline CDR1 reads SGDLS; CDR2 reads YYNGEE. The CDR3 protein is CASSVLRDTGGEAFF. As DNA, the CDR3 is TGTGCCAGCAGCGTCCTCCGGGACACGGGTGGTGAAGCTTTCTTT.

In this sample, this clonotype turned up many times. The CDR3 sequence: CASSQESRGTVYEQYF. The CDR3 nucleotides read TGTGCCAGCAGCCAAGAAAGCAGGGGAACGGTCTACGAGCAGTACTTC. The rearrangement uses TRBV3-1 and TRBJ2-7, with D possibly TRBD1 on 6 matching bases. Per the germline V gene, CDR1 is LGHDT and CDR2 is YNNKEL (reference sequence). V lost 0 bases, J lost 3 bases, and 15 bases lay in between. This CDR3 has 16 amino acids.

This clonotype was seen at least ten times. CDR3 loop: CASSAGVRGVLNEQFF. In DNA form, the CDR3 reads TGCGCCAGCAGCGCAGGGGTTAGAGGAGTCCTGAATGAGCAGTTCTTC. The chain links TRBV5-1 to TRBJ2-1, with a weak D call TRBD1 (6 bases). Germline V gives CDR1 SGHRS, CDR2 YFSETQ. CDR3 length: 16 residues. Trimming cost V 4 bases and J 7 bases, with 21 bases left between them.

CDR3 amino acids: CASSLGVAGRTDTQYF. The CDR3 region has the DNA TGTGCCAGCAGCTTGGGGGTAGCGGGACGCACAGATACGCAGTATTTT. This chain joins TRBV5-4 and TRBJ2-3; TRBD2 matches at 8 bases. V lost 0 bases to trimming and J lost 1 base; unmatched junction nucleotides: 4. The CDR3 runs 16 residues. Germline CDR1 reads SGHNT; CDR2 reads YYREEE (reference sequence).

This clonotype has ten or more counts. This chain links TRBV18 with TRBJ1-5, with D possibly TRBD1 on 6 matching bases. Germline V lookup: CDR1 KGHSH, CDR2 LQKENI. V was shortened by 0 bases and J by 4 bases, with 10 bases between the two germline ends. The CDR3 loop spans 15 amino acids. The CDR3 coding sequence is TGTGCCAGCTCACCACCCCAGGGGCGGAATCAGCCCCAGCATTTT. Translated, it gives CASSPPQGRNQPQHF. The whole variable domain, remainder taken from reference TRBV18 and TRBJ1-5, is NAGVMQNPRHLVRRRGQEARLRCSPMKGHSHVYWYRQLPEEGLKFMVYLQKENIIDESGMPKERFSAEFPKEGPSILRIQQVVRGDSAAYFCASSPPQGRNQPQHFGDGTRLSIL.

The chain couples TRBV4-3 to TRBJ1-2, with 11 bases aligning to TRBD1. Trimming removed 1 base from V and 3 bases from J; junction bases left unmatched: 1. Per germline, CDR1 LGHNA and CDR2 YSLEER. This CDR3 contains 15 residues. CDR3 in DNA: TGCGCCAGCAGCCAAGGGACAGGGGGCTACTATGGCTACACCTTC. Translation gives CASSQGTGGYYGYTF.

The table lists this clonotype with a count of one. Germline is not matched at one junction end, which may reflect a read error. The chain employs TRBV9 and TRBJ2-7, with a weak D call TRBD1 (5 bases). Germline V gene sequence: CDR1 SGDLS, CDR2 YYNGEE. This CDR3 is 14 amino acids long. This CDR3 reads CASSTQGLWREQHF. The CDR3 DNA sequence: TGTGCCAGCAGCACCCAGGGATTATGGCGAGAGCAGCACTTC.

This rearrangement joins TRBV12-3 or TRBV12-4 to TRBJ1-5; TRBD1 agrees at 9 bases. This CDR3 contains 15 residues. V dropped 5 bases and J dropped 5; count of bases not matched to a gene: 7. CDR3 protein: CASSHPGQGDQPQHF. The CDR3 bases are TGTGCCAGCAGTCATCCGGGACAGGGTGATCAGCCCCAGCATTTT.

Ten or more counts support this clonotype. The gene calls are TRBV2 and TRBJ2-7; D is perhaps TRBD1 or TRBD2 (5 bases each). The V and J ends lost 7 bases and 5 bases respectively, with 21 bases between them. The CDR3 consists of 15 residues. Looked up from germline, CDR1 is SNHLY and CDR2 is FYNNEI. Written as DNA, the CDR3 is TGTGCCAGCACCGCTTCAGATGGGGGATCGGACGAGCAGTACTTC. Protein sequence: CASTASDGGSDEQYF.

The chain couples TRBV6-1 to TRBJ2-7, with TRBD2 identical over 7 bases. CDR1 is MNHNS and CDR2 is SASEGT in the germline V gene. The CDR3 is 16 residues long. V gave up 5 bases and J gave up 1 base; unmatched junction bases: 11. CDR3 protein: CASSIFAGAESYEQYF. The CDR3 region has the DNA TGTGCCAGCAGTATTTTTGCGGGAGCAGAGTCCTACGAGCAGTACTTC.

The rearrangement uses TRBV7-9 and TRBJ2-3; the D gene is possibly TRBD2 (5 bases). Looked up from germline, CDR1 is SEHNR and CDR2 is FQNEAQ (reference sequence). CDR3 length equals 18 residues. V was shortened by 0 bases and J by 1 base, with 17 bases between the two germline ends. The CDR3 coding sequence is TGTGCCAGCAGCTTAGCTGTAGGACTCCAAAGGCGCACAGATACGCAGTATTTT. Residues: CASSLAVGLQRRTDTQYF.

V gene TRBV4-1 combines with J gene TRBJ2-7, with D hard to call. V gave up 0 bases and J gave up 6 bases, with 6 bases separating them. This CDR3 has 12 residues. Germline CDR1 reads MGHRA; CDR2 reads YSYEKL. As DNA, the CDR3 is TGCGCCAGCAGCCAAGAGTGCATCGAGCAGTACTTC. Its protein product is CASSQECIEQYF.

This clonotype was seen at least ten times. The chain uses TRBV9 and TRBJ1-1; no definite D call. In germline, CDR1 is SGDLS, CDR2 YYNGEE. Trimming stripped 0 bases from V and 5 bases from J, with 8 bases between. The CDR3 loop spans 13 amino acids. CDR3: CASSVGVGTEAFF. Here the CDR3 DNA reads TGTGCCAGCAGCGTAGGGGTAGGTACTGAAGCTTTCTTT.

The table lists this clonotype with many counts. The gene calls are TRBV3-1 and TRBJ1-3; 7 bases fit TRBD1. CDR3 length equals 14 residues. Germline values: CDR1 LGHDT, CDR2 YNNKEL (reference sequence). The V and J ends lost 3 bases and 4 bases, in that order; junction bases with no gene match: 3. CDR3 DNA: TGTGCCAGCAGCCACCGACAGGGCGGAAACACCATATATTTT. Translated, it gives CASSHRQGGNTIYF.

This clonotype occurred many times. The chain has TRBV20-1 and TRBJ2-5; 12 bases are a match to TRBD2. The length of the CDR3 is 14 residues. Germline CDR1 reads DFQATT; CDR2 reads SNEGSKA (reference sequence). V lost 1 base and J lost 5; bases outside the gene matches: 2. CDR3 protein: CSARGTSGKETQYF. CDR3 in DNA: TGCAGTGCTAGAGGGACTAGCGGGAAGGAGACCCAGTACTTC.